This T cell receptor beta chain was identified during a study of blood T cell repertoires in COVID-19. Whole-study context: There were acute and convalescent COVID-19 samples, and they came from the United States, Italy and Spain. T cells, B-cell-depleted T cells, or PBMCs supplied cDNA or gDNA.

Some clones are missing from TCRdb's copy, which holds only in-frame ones; the method was immunoSEQ multiplex PCR. This sample yields roughly 250,000 clones, of which around 87% are seen a single time; roughly 1.6% belongs to the top ten. Source material: PBMCs or T cells enriched from blood (not recorded which). This TCR derives from a woman aged 50 to 60 who had recovered from COVID-19.

In nucleotides, the CDR3 is TGTGCCAGCAGTAAAGGGTGGGTGACAGGGGGCGCGGCGATTGAAAAACTGTTTTTT. The encoded protein is CASSKGWVTGGAAIEKLFF. The V call is TRBV6-9, the J call TRBJ1-4, with 10 bases identical to TRBD1. V was pared by 5 bases and J by 7 bases, with 19 bases of the junction left unmatched. CDR3 size: 19 residues. The V gene's germline CDR1 is MNHGY and CDR2 SVAAGI.